This T cell receptor beta chain emerged from a study of shared clonotypes between healthy human individuals. There are 19 residues in the CDR3. With V trimmed by 0 bases and J by 0 bases, 9 bases remained unmatched. Generated by immunoSEQ multiplex PCR, the TCRdb table keeps only in-frame clones and is missing some. This table has over a million clones, approximately 97% appearing once. Sequencing was done on a sample of naive CD4+ T cells sorted from blood. Stated subset: CD45RA+ positively selected. The chain has TRBV23-1 and TRBJ2-1; 9 bases line up with TRBD2. TRBV23-1 is annotated as an ORF whose role is uncertain. The receptor's source is a young man in good health. CDR3 region: CASSQSPLFSGSSYNEQFF. CDR3 nucleotide sequence: TGCGCCAGCAGTCAATCGCCCCTCTTTAGCGGGAGCTCCTACAATGAGCAGTTCTTC.